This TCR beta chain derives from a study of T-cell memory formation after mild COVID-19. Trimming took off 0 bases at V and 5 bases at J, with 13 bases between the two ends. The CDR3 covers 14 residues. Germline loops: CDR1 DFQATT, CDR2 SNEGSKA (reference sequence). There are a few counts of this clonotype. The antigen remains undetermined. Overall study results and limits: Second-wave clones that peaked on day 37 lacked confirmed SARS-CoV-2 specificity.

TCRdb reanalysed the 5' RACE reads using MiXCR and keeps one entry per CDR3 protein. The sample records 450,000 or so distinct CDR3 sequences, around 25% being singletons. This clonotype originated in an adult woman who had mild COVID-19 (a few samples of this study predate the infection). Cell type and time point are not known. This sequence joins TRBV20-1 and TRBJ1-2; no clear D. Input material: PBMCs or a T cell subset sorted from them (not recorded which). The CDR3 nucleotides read TGCAGTGCTAGAGACCTACTGCGGGGATATGGCTACACCTTC. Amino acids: CSARDLLRGYGYTF.